This TCR beta chain is drawn from a study of beta chain features in type 1 diabetes. Overall study findings and caveats: Compared to healthy donors, patients appeared to have naive, central memory and Treg TCRB repertoires that were more alike. Across all four CD4+ subsets, people with type 1 diabetes showed modestly shorter TCRB CDR3s.

The CDR3 sequence is 13 residues long. Germline lookup yields CDR1 SGHTA and CDR2 FQGNSA. V lost 5 bases and J 1 base, leaving 6 bases between the germline ends. This clone was counted between two and nine times. The antigen is unknown. Expressed TCRB transcripts were sequenced after all isolated RNA was converted to cDNA. Generated by immunoSEQ multiplex PCR, the TCRdb table keeps only in-frame clones and is missing some. The sample yields approximately 600,000 clones, roughly an eighth seen once. The chain is built from TRBV7-2 and TRBJ1-5; no definite D call. The sequencing input was naive CD4+ T cells from blood. This receptor was identified in a man aged 25 to 40 with type 1 diabetes. DNA for the CDR3: TGTGCCAGCAGCCCCTGGAGCAATCAGCCCCAGCATTTT. Amino acid sequence: CASSPWSNQPQHF.